This T cell receptor beta chain originates from a study of blood T cell repertoires in COVID-19 (dated by TCRdb to between 2020 and 2021). Concerning the study at large: Samples from collaborators originated in the United States, Italy and Spain and spanned both the acute and convalescent phases of COVID-19. The prospective study material was composed of cDNA or gDNA derived from T cells, B-cell-depleted T cells, or PBMCs. Subjects who had been exposed to COVID-19, were actively infected with it, or had recovered from it provided the deeply sampled blood TCRbeta repertoires that made up the dataset. The repertoires were released in a freely available public database intended as a resource for research on the immune response to SARS-CoV-2. The samples were drawn from the first 160 participants of the ongoing ImmuneRACE study and from some 1,300 subjects provided by 6 global collaborators. The sample metadata nearly always contained a de-identified subject ID, COVID-19 status, age in years and sex. Where available, HLA class I and class II types were obtained from metadata supplied by the sample provider rather than from assay-based typing. The paper's findings and limits, for the study overall: How much clinical and demographic metadata was included differed by source and by participant, and the metadata was provided uncurated.

The CDR3 goes from the cysteine to the phenylalanine over 17 residues. Kept here is only the CDR3 DNA, which spans 51 bases and is read in frame from base 1. The germline V gene encodes CDR1 SGHDN and CDR2 FVKESK. Relative to germline, V is missing 4 bases and J is missing 11 bases, with 16 bases of the junction outside any gene match. TCRbeta CDR3 regions were amplified from genomic DNA by means of the immunoSEQ Assay, a bias-controlled multiplex PCR. The paper's data handling went like this. The number of nucleated cells in each sample was estimated by amplification of reference gene primers within the assay. Sequence reads were collapsed and filtered to measure the absolute abundance of every unique TCRbeta CDR3 rearrangement. For each sample, productive Simpson clonality was calculated as the square root of Simpson's diversity index across productive rearrangements. TCRdb limited this immuneACCESS table to in-frame rearrangements with V and J called. A share of clones is missing; checked studies link under half to unresolved V genes, and the rest is unexplained. V and J calls and clone size are those listed in that table; D and trimming were worked out from the DNA. This sample has about 100,000 clones in its table, and over 60% of those were observed once. The ten largest clones add up to about 8.7% of the sample.

Samples from volunteer blood donors who had recovered from COVID-19 were contributed by a second Seattle source. The collaborating institutions used their own protocols to collect whole blood in K2EDTA tubes. Collaborator samples were shipped for TCRbeta analysis as frozen whole blood, isolated PBMCs, or DNA extracted from either sample type. Worth noting for this clone: The target of this receptor is not known. Base-call qualities are not available, and no considerably larger clone is one nucleotide away.

Sequences were obtained from peripheral blood. The sequence joins TRBV14 to TRBJ2-7, with TRBD2 identical over 14 junction bases. The TCR comes from a man aged 50 to 59 who had recovered from COVID-19. The CDR3 reads CASSLGTSGSPRAWKYF. DNA sequence: TGTGCCAGCAGCCTGGGGACTAGCGGGAGCCCGCGTGCATGGAAGTACTTC.